This T cell receptor beta chain is drawn from a study of T cells in Graves' hyperthyroidism and ophthalmopathy. Findings of the study overall: Model-based prediction identified ophthalmopathy a median 6.5 months prior to its onset.

To note about this clonotype: As yet, its antigen is unknown.

TCR beta CDR3 sequences were amplified from RNA transcripts. First-round RT-PCR targeting the TCR CDR3 was performed with the HTBI primer set. TCRdb reprocessed the multiplex PCR reads via MiXCR and lists one record per CDR3 protein. The repertoire has approximately 320,000 distinct CDR3 sequences, approximately 16% of them found once; the top ten carry around a third. Germline-derived CDR1 and CDR2 are MGHRA and YSYEKL. V lost 6 bases and J lost 3, with 17 bases in between. This CDR3 contains 15 residues. Out of more than 8 ml of fresh peripheral blood came the PBMCs. The specimen was blood. The chain couples TRBV4-1 to TRBJ1-1; perhaps TRBD1 as D (6 bases). This TCR was recovered from a man aged 25-40 years with Graves' hyperthyroidism. Here the CDR3 reads CASSTEYRVHTEAFF. The CDR3 coding sequence is TGCGCCAGCAGTACCGAGTACAGGGTCCACACTGAAGCTTTCTTT.